These 4 T cell receptor beta chains came from one sample sequenced in a study of CD8 T cells in Susac syndrome. Random hexamers primed reverse transcription of about 0.45 to 1 ug RNA. TCRdb redid the calling of the immunoSEQ multiplex PCR reads with MiXCR, one entry per CDR3 protein. The sample holds some 180,000 distinct CDR3 sequences; around 94% are singletons and the top ten take 0.099%. Sequenced: CD4+ T cells from PBMCs. These receptors were obtained from a human donor with Susac syndrome.

This chain joins TRBV18 and TRBJ2-7, with 9 bases that match TRBD1. The CDR3 covers 13 residues. The V segment lost 3 bases and the J segment 5 bases; nucleotides outside the gene matches: 2. Germline loops: CDR1 KGHSH, CDR2 LQKENI. CDR3: CASSPGQGHEQYF. The DNA of the CDR3 is TGTGCCAGCTCACCGGGACAGGGCCACGAGCAGTACTTC.

The rearrangement joins TRBV3-1 to TRBJ2-3; no clear D. V was trimmed by 4 bases and J by 0 bases, leaving 11 bases between them. The CDR3 sequence is 15 residues long. Germline V gives CDR1 LGHDT, CDR2 YNNKEL (reference sequence). The CDR3 protein is CASSLQVASTDTQYF. The CDR3 DNA reads TGTGCCAGCAGCCTCCAGGTGGCTAGCACAGATACGCAGTATTTT.

This chain links TRBV12-3 or TRBV12-4 with TRBJ2-5; the match to TRBD2 covers 13 bases. The CDR3 loop spans 16 amino acids. V lost 5 bases and J lost 4; bases outside the gene matches: 7. The CDR3 DNA is TGTGCCAGCAGTCCTCAAACTAGCGGGGGGGCAGAGACCCAGTACTTC. This gives the protein CASSPQTSGGAETQYF.

This chain joins TRBV4-3 and TRBJ1-2; the D is unclear. V lost 0 bases and J lost 1, with 6 bases in between. Germline lookup yields CDR1 LGHNA and CDR2 YSLEER. This CDR3 contains 14 residues. Written as DNA, the CDR3 is TGCGCCAGCAGCCAAGATGGCGGTAACTATGGCTACACCTTC. It codes for CASSQDGGNYGYTF.